This T cell receptor (beta chain) emerged from a study of T cells expressing NK-cell markers. On the study more broadly: Sorted CD3+CD56+NKG2C+, CD3+CD56+NKG2C- and CD3+CD56-NKG2C+ T cells supplied TCR beta repertoires. Study findings and constraints: Also leading the CD3+CD56-NKG2C+ fraction in a handful of donors were these clonotypes. In about six donors, dominant CD3+CD56+NKG2C+ clonotypes ranked among the top 10 CD8+ clonotypes.

Per the germline V gene, CDR1 is DFQATT and CDR2 is SNEGSKA (reference sequence). The CDR3 contains 13 residues. What made the TCR beta cDNA was 5'RACE template switching with UMIs. TCRdb reprocessed the 5' RACE reads and reports one entry per CDR3 protein, with no DNA. The sample table includes roughly 300,000 distinct CDR3 sequences. On this clonotype: The antigen remains unidentified.

The sequenced sample consisted of blood T cells: a sorted CD56 or NKG2C T cell subset, CD4+ or CD8+ T cells, or bulk PBMC T cells (not recorded which). The sequence was collected from a woman aged 18-69 years in good health. The chain carries TRBV20-1 and TRBJ1-5. This CDR3 reads CSAYRESNQPQHF.